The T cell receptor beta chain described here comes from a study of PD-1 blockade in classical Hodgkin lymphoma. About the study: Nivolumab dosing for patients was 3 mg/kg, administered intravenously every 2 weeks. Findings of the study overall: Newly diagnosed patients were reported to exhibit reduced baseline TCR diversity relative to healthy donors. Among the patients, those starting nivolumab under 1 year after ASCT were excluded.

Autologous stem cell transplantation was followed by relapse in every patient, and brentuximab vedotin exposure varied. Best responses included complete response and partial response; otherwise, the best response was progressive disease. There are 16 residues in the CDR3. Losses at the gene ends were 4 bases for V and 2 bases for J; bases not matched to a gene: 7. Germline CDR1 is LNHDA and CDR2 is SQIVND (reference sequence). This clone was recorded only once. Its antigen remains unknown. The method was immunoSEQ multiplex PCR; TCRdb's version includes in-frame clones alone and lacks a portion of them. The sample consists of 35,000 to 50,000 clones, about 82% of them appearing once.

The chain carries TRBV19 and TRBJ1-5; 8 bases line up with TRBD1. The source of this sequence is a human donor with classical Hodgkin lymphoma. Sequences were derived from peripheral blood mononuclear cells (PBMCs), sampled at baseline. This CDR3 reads CASSTPTGVRNQPQHF. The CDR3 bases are TGTGCCAGTAGTACGCCGACAGGGGTACGCAATCAGCCCCAGCATTTT.